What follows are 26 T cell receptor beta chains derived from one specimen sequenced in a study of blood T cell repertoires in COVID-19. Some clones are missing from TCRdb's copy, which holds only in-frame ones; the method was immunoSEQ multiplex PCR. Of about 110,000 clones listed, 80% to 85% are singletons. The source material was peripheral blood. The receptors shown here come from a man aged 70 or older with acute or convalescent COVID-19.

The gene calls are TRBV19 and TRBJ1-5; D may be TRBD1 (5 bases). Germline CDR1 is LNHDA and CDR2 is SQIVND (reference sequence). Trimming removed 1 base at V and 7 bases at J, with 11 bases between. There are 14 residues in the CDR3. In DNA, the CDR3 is TGTGCCAGTAGTATAGGGGAGGGGTACCAGCCCCAGCATTTT. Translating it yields CASSIGEGYQPQHF.

CDR3 residues: CASSLQGSEAFF. DNA for the CDR3: TGTGCCAGCAGCTTGCAGGGGTCTGAAGCTTTCTTT. This chain connects TRBV7-2 to TRBJ1-1, with D possibly matching TRBD1 (6 bases). Germline V gene lookup returns CDR1 SGHTA and CDR2 FQGNSA. V was shortened by 3 bases and J by 6 bases, with 8 bases between the two germline ends. This CDR3 spans 12 amino acids.

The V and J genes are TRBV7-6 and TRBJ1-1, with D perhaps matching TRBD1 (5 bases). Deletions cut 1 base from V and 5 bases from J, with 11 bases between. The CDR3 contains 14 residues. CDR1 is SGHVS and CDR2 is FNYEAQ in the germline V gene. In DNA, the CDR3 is TGTGCCAGCAGCTTAGGTGGGGCCAAGACTGAAGCTTTCTTT. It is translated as CASSLGGAKTEAFF.

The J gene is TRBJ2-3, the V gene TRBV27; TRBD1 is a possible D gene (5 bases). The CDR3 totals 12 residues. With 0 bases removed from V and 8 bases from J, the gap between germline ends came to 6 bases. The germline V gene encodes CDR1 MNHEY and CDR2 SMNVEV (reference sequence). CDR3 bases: TGTGCCAGCAGTTTATCAAGGGGTACGCAGTATTTT. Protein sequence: CASSLSRGTQYF.

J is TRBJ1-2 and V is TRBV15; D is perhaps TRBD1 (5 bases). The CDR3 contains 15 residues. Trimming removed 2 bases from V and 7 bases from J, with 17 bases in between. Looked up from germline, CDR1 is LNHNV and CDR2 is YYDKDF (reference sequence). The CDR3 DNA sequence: TGTGCCACCAGCAGACCTATCGGGGGGAACACTGGCTACACCTTC. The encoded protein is CATSRPIGGNTGYTF. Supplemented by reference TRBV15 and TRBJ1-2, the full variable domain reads DAMVIQNPRYQVTQFGKPVTLSCSQTLNHNVMYWYQQKSSQAPKLLFHYYDKDFNNEADTPDNFQSRRPNTSFCFLDIRSPGLGDTAMYLCATSRPIGGNTGYTFGSGTRLTVV.

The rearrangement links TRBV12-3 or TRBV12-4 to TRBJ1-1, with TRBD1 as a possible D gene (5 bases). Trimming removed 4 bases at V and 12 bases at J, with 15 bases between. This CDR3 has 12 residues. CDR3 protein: CASSSGTLLSFF. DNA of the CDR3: TGTGCCAGCAGTTCCGGGACTCTATTATCTTTCTTT.

For the CDR3, the DNA is TGCGCCAGCAGCCAAGGGACAGGCTACGAGCAGTACTTC. This translates into CASSQGTGYEQYF. This chain links TRBV4-1 with TRBJ2-7; 7 positions match TRBD1. The CDR3 is made up of 13 amino acids. Germline V lookup: CDR1 MGHRA, CDR2 YSYEKL. The ends lost 1 base at V and 3 bases at J; junction bases unmatched: 0.

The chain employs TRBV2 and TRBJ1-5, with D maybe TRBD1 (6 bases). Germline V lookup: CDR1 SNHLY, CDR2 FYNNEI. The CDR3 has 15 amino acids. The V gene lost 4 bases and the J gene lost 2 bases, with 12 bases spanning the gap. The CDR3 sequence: CASSVQGIGNQPQHF. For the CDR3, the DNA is TGTGCCAGCAGTGTTCAGGGGATTGGCAATCAGCCCCAGCATTTT.

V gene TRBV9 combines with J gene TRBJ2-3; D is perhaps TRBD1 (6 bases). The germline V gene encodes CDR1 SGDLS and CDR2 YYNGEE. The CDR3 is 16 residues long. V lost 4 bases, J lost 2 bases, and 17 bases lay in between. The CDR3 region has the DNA TGTGCCAGCAGCACCCGCGAAGGGGGATTCACAGATACGCAGTATTTT. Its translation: CASSTREGGFTDTQYF.

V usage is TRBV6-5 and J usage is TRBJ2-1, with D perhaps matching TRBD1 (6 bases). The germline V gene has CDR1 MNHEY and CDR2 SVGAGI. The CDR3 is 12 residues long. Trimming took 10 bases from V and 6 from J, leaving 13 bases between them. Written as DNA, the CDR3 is TGTGCCACCCTCCTGGGGGCCAATGAGCAGTTCTTC. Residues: CATLLGANEQFF.

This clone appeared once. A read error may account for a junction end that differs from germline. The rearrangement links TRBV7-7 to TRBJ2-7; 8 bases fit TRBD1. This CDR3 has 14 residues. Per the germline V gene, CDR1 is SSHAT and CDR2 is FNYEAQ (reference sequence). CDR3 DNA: TGTGCTAGCAGCTTAGGGGACAGGACCTACGAGCAGTACTTC. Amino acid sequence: CASSLGDRTYEQYF.

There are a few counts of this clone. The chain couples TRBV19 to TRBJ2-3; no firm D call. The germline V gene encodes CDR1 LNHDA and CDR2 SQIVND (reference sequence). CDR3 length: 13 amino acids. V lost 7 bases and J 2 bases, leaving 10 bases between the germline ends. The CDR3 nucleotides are TGTGCCAGTAATGACCGACACACAGATACGCAGTATTTT. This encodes CASNDRHTDTQYF.

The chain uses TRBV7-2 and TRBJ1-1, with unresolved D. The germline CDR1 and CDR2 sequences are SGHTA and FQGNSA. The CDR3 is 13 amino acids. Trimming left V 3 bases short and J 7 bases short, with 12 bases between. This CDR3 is CASSLSTRGEAFF. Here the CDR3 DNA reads TGTGCCAGCAGCTTGTCCACTCGGGGTGAAGCTTTCTTT.

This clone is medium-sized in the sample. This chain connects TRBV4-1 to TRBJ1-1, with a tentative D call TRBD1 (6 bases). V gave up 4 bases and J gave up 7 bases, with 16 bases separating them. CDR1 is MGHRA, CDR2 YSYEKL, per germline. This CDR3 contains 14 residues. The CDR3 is CASSPLNRDNEAFF. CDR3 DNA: TGCGCCAGCAGCCCGCTGAACAGGGACAATGAAGCTTTCTTT.

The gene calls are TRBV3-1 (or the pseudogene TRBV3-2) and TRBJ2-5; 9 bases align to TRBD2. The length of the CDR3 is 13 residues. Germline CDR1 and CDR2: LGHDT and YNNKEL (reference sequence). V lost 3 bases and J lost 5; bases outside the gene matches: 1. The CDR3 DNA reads TGTGCCAGCAGCCAGCTAGCGGGGGAGACCCAGTACTTC. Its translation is CASSQLAGETQYF.

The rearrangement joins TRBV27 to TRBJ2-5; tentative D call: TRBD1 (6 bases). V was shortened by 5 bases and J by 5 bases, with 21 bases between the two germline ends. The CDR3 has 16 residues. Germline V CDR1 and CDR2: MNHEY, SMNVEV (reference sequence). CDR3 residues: CASSNLRTGLVETQYF. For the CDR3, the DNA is TGTGCCAGCAGTAATTTACGCACAGGGTTGGTGGAGACCCAGTACTTC.

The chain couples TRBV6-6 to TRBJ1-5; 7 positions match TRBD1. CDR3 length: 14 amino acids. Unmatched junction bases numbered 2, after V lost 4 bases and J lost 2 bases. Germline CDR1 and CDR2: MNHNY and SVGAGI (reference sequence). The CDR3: CASSSGQGNQPQHF. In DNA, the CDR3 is TGTGCCAGCAGTTCTGGACAGGGCAATCAGCCCCAGCATTTT.

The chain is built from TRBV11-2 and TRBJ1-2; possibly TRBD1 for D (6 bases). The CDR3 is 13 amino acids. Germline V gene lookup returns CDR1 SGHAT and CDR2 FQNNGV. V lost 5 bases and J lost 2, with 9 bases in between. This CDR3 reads CASSQGQNYGYTF. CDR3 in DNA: TGTGCCAGCAGCCAGGGACAAAACTATGGCTACACCTTC.

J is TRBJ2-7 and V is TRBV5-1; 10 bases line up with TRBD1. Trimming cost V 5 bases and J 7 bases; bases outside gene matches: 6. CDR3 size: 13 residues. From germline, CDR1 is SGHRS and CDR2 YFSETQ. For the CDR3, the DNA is TGCGCCAGCAGTTGGGACAGGGGTCGTGAGCAGTACTTC. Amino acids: CASSWDRGREQYF.

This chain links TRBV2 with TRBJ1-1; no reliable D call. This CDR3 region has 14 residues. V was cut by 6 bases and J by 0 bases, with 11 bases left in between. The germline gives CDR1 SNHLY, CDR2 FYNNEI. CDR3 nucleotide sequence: TGTGCCAGCAGGGGCTTCTCCATGAACACTGAAGCTTTCTTT. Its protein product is CASRGFSMNTEAFF.

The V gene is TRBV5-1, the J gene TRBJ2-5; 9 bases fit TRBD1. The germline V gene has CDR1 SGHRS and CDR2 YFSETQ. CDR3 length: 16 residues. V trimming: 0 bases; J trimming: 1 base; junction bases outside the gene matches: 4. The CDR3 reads CASSLGETGGQETQYF. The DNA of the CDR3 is TGCGCCAGCAGCTTGGGAGAGACAGGGGGCCAAGAGACCCAGTACTTC.

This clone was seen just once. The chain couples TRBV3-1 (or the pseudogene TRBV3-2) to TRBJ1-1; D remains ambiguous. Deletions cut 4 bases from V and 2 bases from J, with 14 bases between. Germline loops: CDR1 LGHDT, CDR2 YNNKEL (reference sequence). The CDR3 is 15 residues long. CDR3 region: CASSPGILPNTEAFF. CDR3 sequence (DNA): TGTGCCAGCAGCCCCGGGATCCTACCCAACACTGAAGCTTTCTTT.

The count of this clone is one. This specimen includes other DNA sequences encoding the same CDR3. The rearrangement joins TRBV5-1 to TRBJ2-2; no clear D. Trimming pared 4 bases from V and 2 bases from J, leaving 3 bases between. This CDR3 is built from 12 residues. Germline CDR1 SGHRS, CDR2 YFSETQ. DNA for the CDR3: TGCGCCAGCAGCCTCAACACCGGGGAGCTGTTTTTT. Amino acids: CASSLNTGELFF.

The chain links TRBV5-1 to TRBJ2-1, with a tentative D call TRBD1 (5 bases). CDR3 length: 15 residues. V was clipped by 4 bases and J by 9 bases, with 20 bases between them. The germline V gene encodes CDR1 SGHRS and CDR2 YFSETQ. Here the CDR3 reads CASSTQASRAFEQFF. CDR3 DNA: TGCGCCAGCAGCACACAGGCTTCACGAGCGTTTGAGCAGTTCTTC.

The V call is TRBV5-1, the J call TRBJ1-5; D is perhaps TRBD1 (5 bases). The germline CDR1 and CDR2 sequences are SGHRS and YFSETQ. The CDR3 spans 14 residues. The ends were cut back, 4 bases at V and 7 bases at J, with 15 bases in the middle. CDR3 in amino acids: CASSAQGGGQPQHF. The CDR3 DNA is TGCGCCAGCAGCGCTCAGGGAGGTGGGCAGCCCCAGCATTTT.

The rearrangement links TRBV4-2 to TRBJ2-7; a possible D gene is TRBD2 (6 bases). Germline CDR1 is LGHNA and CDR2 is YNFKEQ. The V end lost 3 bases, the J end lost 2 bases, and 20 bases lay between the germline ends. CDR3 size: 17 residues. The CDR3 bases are TGTGCCAGCAGCCAGGCTATTCTGACGGGGGTCGCCTACGAGCAGTACTTC. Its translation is CASSQAILTGVAYEQYF.